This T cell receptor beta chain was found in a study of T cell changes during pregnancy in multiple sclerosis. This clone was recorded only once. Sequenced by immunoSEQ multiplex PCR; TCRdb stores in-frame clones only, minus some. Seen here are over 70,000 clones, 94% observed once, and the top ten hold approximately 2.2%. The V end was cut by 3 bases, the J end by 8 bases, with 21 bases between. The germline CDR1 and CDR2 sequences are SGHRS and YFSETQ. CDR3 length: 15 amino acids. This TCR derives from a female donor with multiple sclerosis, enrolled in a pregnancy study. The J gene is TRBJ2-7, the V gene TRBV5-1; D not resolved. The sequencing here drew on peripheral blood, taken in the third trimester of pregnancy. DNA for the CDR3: TGCGCCAGCAGCTCCCCCGGTTGGGCGCAGTCCAAGCAGTACTTC. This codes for CASSSPGWAQSKQYF.